A single sample is the source of the 8 T cell receptor beta chains below, sequenced in a study of T cells in Graves' hyperthyroidism and ophthalmopathy. TCR beta CDR3 region amplification was performed from RNA transcripts. The HTBI primer set served for first-round RT-PCR of the TCR CDR3. TCRdb re-analysed the multiplex PCR reads in MiXCR, keeping a single row per CDR3 protein. The table records approximately 370,000 distinct CDR3 sequences, roughly 15% of them present only once. What was sequenced was blood. These receptors all come from a woman in her 30s with Graves' hyperthyroidism that later progressed to Graves' ophthalmopathy.

This clonotype was detected only a few times. CDR3 loop: CASKVFGGSFGEKLFF. CDR3 bases: TGTGCCAGTAAGGTCTTCGGGGGCTCTTTCGGAGAAAAACTGTTTTTT. This chain links TRBV19 with TRBJ1-4, with a possible D match to TRBD1 (6 bases). The CDR3 is 16 residues long. Germline assignment: CDR1 LNHDA and CDR2 SQIVND (reference sequence). V was clipped by 7 bases and J by 8 bases, with 23 bases between them.

This clonotype was counted many times. The V and J genes are TRBV7-8 and TRBJ2-3; 7 bases line up with TRBD2. Trimming at V came to 3 bases and at J to 5 bases, leaving 2 bases not matched to a gene. This CDR3 spans 13 amino acids. Germline values: CDR1 SGHVS, CDR2 FQNEAQ. The CDR3 region is CASSFGGGDTQYF. CDR3 sequence (DNA): TGTGCCAGCAGCTTTGGCGGGGGAGATACGCAGTATTTT.

This clonotype was seen more than once but under ten times. The rearrangement uses TRBV10-3 and TRBJ2-7; D might be TRBD1 (5 bases). Germline V CDR1 and CDR2: ENHRY, SYGVKD. This CDR3 has 14 residues. With 3 bases removed from V and 0 bases from J, the gap between germline ends came to 9 bases. This CDR3 reads CAISDPGLSYEQYF. The CDR3 DNA reads TGTGCCATCAGTGATCCAGGGCTCTCCTACGAGCAGTACTTC.

This clonotype was counted only a few times. The CDR3 DNA sequence: TGTGCCAGCAGCGTAGTCCTAGCGGGAGTGGATGAGCAGTTCTTC. It is translated as CASSVVLAGVDEQFF. The rearrangement links TRBV9 to TRBJ2-1; 10 nucleotides line up with TRBD2. The ends lost 0 bases at V and 8 bases at J; junction bases unmatched: 5. Germline-derived CDR1 and CDR2 are SGDLS and YYNGEE. The CDR3 consists of 15 residues.

In this sample, this clonotype turned up many times. The gene calls are TRBV18 and TRBJ1-4; 9 nucleotides agree with TRBD1. V was pared by 1 base and J by 5 bases, with 8 bases of the junction left unmatched. Germline CDR1 is KGHSH and CDR2 is LQKENI. The CDR3 sequence is 17 residues long. The CDR3 DNA follows: TGTGCCAGCTCACCACTAGTATCGGGACAGGGAAATGAAAAACTGTTTTTT. Its protein is CASSPLVSGQGNEKLFF.

The rearrangement uses TRBV19 and TRBJ2-2; 10 bases are shared with TRBD1. Losses at the gene ends were 8 bases for V and 4 bases for J; bases not matched to a gene: 1. Germline V gives CDR1 LNHDA, CDR2 SQIVND (reference sequence). The CDR3 loop spans 13 amino acids. Here the CDR3 reads CASDRGRTGELFF. The CDR3 region has the DNA TGTGCCAGTGACAGGGGGCGCACCGGGGAGCTGTTTTTT.

In this sample, this clonotype turned up many times. The rearrangement uses TRBV27 and TRBJ1-1, with D perhaps TRBD1 (5 bases). The CDR3 contains 13 residues. The germline V gene has CDR1 MNHEY and CDR2 SMNVEV (reference sequence). Trimming took 5 bases from V and 4 from J, leaving 11 bases between them. CDR3 residues: CASSRGTGTEAFF. CDR3 DNA sequence: TGTGCCAGCAGTAGAGGGACGGGCACTGAAGCTTTCTTT.

This clonotype was observed at least ten times. The CDR3 DNA follows: TGTGCCAGCAGCTTTTCGACAGGGGTATCCTACGAGCAGTACTTC. Amino acids: CASSFSTGVSYEQYF. This chain uses TRBV11-2 with TRBJ2-7, with 8 bases aligning to TRBD1. V was clipped by 3 bases and J by 1 base; unmatched bases: 5. Germline CDR1 is SGHAT and CDR2 is FQNNGV. CDR3 length: 15 amino acids.